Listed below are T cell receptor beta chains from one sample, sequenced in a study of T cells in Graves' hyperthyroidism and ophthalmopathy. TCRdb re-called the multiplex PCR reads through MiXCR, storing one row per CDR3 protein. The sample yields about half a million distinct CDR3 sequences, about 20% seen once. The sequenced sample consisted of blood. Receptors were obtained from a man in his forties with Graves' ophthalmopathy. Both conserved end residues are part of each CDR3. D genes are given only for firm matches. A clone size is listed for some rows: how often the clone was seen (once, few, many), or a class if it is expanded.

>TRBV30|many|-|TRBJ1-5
CAWSGQSNQPQHF
TGTGCCTGGAGTGGACAGAGCAATCAGCCCCAGCATTTT
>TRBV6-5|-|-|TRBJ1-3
CASSSAESLAIYF
TGTGCCAGCAGTTCGGCGGAATCGTTGGCCATATATTTT
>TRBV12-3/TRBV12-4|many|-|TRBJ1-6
CASSVAVGPLSSPLHF
TGTGCCAGCAGTGTCGCCGTCGGGCCCCTCTCCTCACCCCTCCACTTT
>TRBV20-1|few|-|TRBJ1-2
CSATAGTNYGYTF
TGCAGTGCTACCGCCGGGACAAACTATGGCTACACCTTC
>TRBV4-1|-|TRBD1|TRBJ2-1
CASSQAGQGAGEQFF
TGCGCCAGCAGCCAAGCAGGACAGGGGGCCGGTGAGCAGTTCTTC
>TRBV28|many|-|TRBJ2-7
CASSFRSYEQYF
TGTGCCAGCAGTTTCCGTTCCTACGAGCAGTACTTC
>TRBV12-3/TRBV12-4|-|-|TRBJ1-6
CASSSTANSPFHF
TGTGCCAGCAGTTCGACAGCAAATTCACCCTTCCACTTT
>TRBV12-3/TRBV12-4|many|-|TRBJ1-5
CASNPQGNQPQHF
TGTGCCAGCAACCCCCAGGGCAATCAGCCCCAGCATTTT
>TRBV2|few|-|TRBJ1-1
CASSEALRGHTEAFF
TGTGCCAGCAGTGAAGCATTAAGGGGACACACTGAAGCTTTCTTT
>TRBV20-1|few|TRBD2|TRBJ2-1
CSATRLAGYNEQFF
TGCAGTGCTACCCGACTAGCCGGCTACAATGAGCAGTTCTTC
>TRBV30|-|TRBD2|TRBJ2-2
CAWGSGRAMSTGELFF
TGTGCCTGGGGGAGCGGGAGGGCTATGAGTACCGGGGAGCTGTTTTTT
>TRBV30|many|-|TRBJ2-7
CAWRPSSYEQYF
TGTGCCTGGAGGCCCAGCTCCTACGAGCAGTACTTC
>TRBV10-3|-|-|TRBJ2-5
CAISEGSTGETQYF
TGTGCCATCAGTGAGGGGTCTACGGGAGAGACCCAGTACTTC
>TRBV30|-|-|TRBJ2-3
CAWRLSTDTQYF
TGTGCCTGGCGACTGAGCACAGATACGCAGTATTTT
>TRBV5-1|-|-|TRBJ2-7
CASRSGPYEQYF
TGCGCCAGCAGATCCGGGCCTTACGAGCAGTACTTC
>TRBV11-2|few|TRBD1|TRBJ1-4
CASSLEPRTGGFEKLFF
TGTGCCAGCAGCTTAGAACCCCGGACAGGGGGCTTTGAAAAACTGTTTTTT
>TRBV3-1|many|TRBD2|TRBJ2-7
CASRGPTSGPYEQYF
TGTGCCAGCAGGGGTCCGACTAGCGGTCCCTACGAGCAGTACTTC
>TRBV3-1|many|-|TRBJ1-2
CASSHDILGLYGYTF
TGTGCCAGCAGCCATGACATCCTGGGTCTCTATGGCTACACCTTC
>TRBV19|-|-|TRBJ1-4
CASSIPAGRSEKLFF
TGTGCCAGTAGTATCCCAGCAGGGCGTTCCGAAAAACTGTTTTTT
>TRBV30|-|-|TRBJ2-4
CTWSVGIFPLANNIQYF
TGTACCTGGAGTGTAGGGATTTTCCCGCTAGCCAATAACATTCAGTACTTC
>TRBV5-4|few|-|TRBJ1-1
CASSLDEITEAFF
TGTGCCAGCAGCTTGGACGAGATCACTGAAGCTTTCTTT
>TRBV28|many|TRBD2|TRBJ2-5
CASSLSGRAETQYF
TGTGCCAGCAGTTTGAGCGGGAGAGCGGAGACCCAGTACTTC
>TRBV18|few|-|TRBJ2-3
CASSPPRGVGTDTQYF
TGTGCCAGCTCACCACCTAGAGGGGTTGGCACAGATACGCAGTATTTT
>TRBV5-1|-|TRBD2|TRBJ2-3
CASSAPGTSGGLTRDTQYF
TGCGCCAGCAGCGCACCCGGGACTAGCGGGGGCCTTACAAGGGATACGCAGTATTTT
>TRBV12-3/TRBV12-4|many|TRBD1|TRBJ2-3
CASKVTGAPTDTQYF
TGTGCCAGCAAAGTGACAGGGGCGCCCACAGATACGCAGTATTTT